Below are 20 T cell receptor beta chains sequenced from a single sample in a study of T cells in Graves' hyperthyroidism and ophthalmopathy. TCR beta CDR3 sequences were amplified from RNA transcripts. First-round RT-PCR of the TCR CDR3 relied on the HTBI primer set. TCRdb processed the multiplex PCR reads anew with MiXCR; each CDR3 protein has one entry. Among over 650,000 distinct CDR3 sequences, about 45% were seen once, and the ten largest hold roughly 6.5%. The sequenced sample was peripheral blood or thyroid tissue (not recorded which). Receptors originate from an adult man with Graves' disease, either hyperthyroidism or ophthalmopathy (not recorded which).

This clonotype was seen a single time. This clone may be a read error of a much larger clone one base away. The V and J genes are TRBV29-1 and TRBJ2-7, with D unclear. Germline values: CDR1 SQVTM, CDR2 ANQGSEA. Trimming took 0 bases from V and 2 from J, leaving 8 bases between them. This CDR3 is 13 amino acids long. CDR3 DNA: TGCAGCGTTGAAGAAGGCTCCACCTACGAGCAGTACTTC. Amino acid sequence: CSVEEGSTYEQYF.

This clonotype has at least ten counts. This chain joins TRBV7-9 and TRBJ2-7; D may correspond to TRBD1 or TRBD2 (7 bases each). V lost 6 bases to trimming and J lost 3 bases, with 12 bases between them. Germline V gene data show CDR1 as SEHNR and CDR2 as FQNEAQ (reference sequence). The CDR3 contains 13 residues. The CDR3 sequence: CASRSGTDYEQYF. The CDR3 bases are TGTGCCAGCAGAAGCGGGACAGACTACGAGCAGTACTTC.

V is TRBV5-1 and J is TRBJ1-2; D perhaps matches TRBD1 (6 bases). The length of the CDR3 is 10 residues. Germline CDR1 reads SGHRS; CDR2 reads YFSETQ. The V and J ends lost 8 bases and 7 bases respectively, with 9 bases between them. The CDR3 region has the DNA TGCGCCAGACAGGGCGGTGGCTACACCTTC. Translation: CARQGGGYTF.

This clonotype was picked up a small number of times. The V and J genes are TRBV7-9 and TRBJ1-2; perhaps TRBD1 as D (5 bases). The CDR3 consists of 14 residues. V lost 8 bases and J lost 5, with 18 bases in between. Germline assignment: CDR1 SEHNR and CDR2 FQNEAQ (reference sequence). The CDR3 sequence: CASGPGQVIYGYTF. The CDR3 coding sequence is TGTGCCAGCGGCCCGGGGCAGGTTATTTATGGCTACACCTTC.

The chain joins TRBV19 to TRBJ2-5; D could derive from TRBD1 or TRBD2 (7 bases each). V lost 1 base and J lost 2, with 14 bases in between. This CDR3 is built from 16 residues. The germline gives CDR1 LNHDA, CDR2 SQIVND (reference sequence). The CDR3 bases are TGTGCCAGTAGTATAGGGGGGGGACAGTTACAAGAGACCCAGTACTTC. It specifies CASSIGGGQLQETQYF. Full variable domain (remainder filled in from reference TRBV19 and TRBJ2-5): DGGITQSPKYLFRKEGQNVTLSCEQNLNHDAMYWYRQDPGQGLRLIYYSQIVNDFQKGDIAEGYSVSREKKESFPLTVTSAQKNPTAFYLCASSIGGGQLQETQYFGPGTRLLVL.

For this clonotype: An end of the junction does not agree with germline; a read error may underlie this. The chain carries TRBV19 and TRBJ1-5, with D unresolved. The CDR3 extends over 14 amino acids. The germline V gene encodes CDR1 LNHDA and CDR2 SQIVND (reference sequence). CDR3 sequence: CAGSIGGGNQPQHF. The CDR3 nucleotides are TGTGCCGGTAGTATAGGTGGTGGCAATCAGCCCCAGCATTTT.

This clonotype came up many times. This chain connects TRBV7-9 to TRBJ1-1, with D unresolved. The CDR3 loop spans 11 amino acids. Per the germline V gene, CDR1 is SEHNR and CDR2 is FQNEAQ (reference sequence). Trimming pared 7 bases from V and 8 bases from J, leaving 11 bases between. The CDR3 sequence is CASTGMMEAFF. The CDR3 DNA sequence: TGTGCCAGCACCGGGATGATGGAAGCTTTCTTT.

This clonotype was detected many times. This chain connects TRBV7-6 to TRBJ2-7, with D maybe TRBD1 (6 bases). V was clipped by 1 base and J by 3 bases, with 10 bases between them. Germline CDR1 reads SGHVS; CDR2 reads FNYEAQ. This CDR3 spans 14 amino acids. The CDR3 DNA reads as TGTGCCAGCAGCTTAGACAGGGCGAACTACGAGCAGTACTTC. Amino acid sequence: CASSLDRANYEQYF.

The chain has TRBV15 and TRBJ1-6; D is undetermined. The length of the CDR3 is 13 residues. Germline V gives CDR1 LNHNV, CDR2 YYDKDF (reference sequence). Trimming pared 3 bases from V and 7 bases from J, leaving 7 bases between. In nucleotides, the CDR3 is TGTGCCACCAGCAGCTTAGGGAATTCACCCCTCCACTTT. Its translation: CATSSLGNSPLHF.

The V gene is TRBV11-3, the J gene TRBJ2-5, with 12 bases fitting TRBD2. The CDR3 loop spans 16 amino acids. Unmatched junction bases numbered 7, after V lost 6 bases and J lost 2 bases. Germline lookup yields CDR1 SGHNT and CDR2 YENEEA. The CDR3, as DNA: TGTGCCAGCAGTCGTGGACTAGCGGGAATTCAAGAGACCCAGTACTTC. The encoded protein is CASSRGLAGIQETQYF. Full variable domain (outside the CDR3, taken from reference TRBV11-3 and TRBJ2-5): EAGVVQSPRYKIIEKKQPVAFWCNPISGHNTLYWYLQNLGQGPELLIRYENEEAVDDSQLPKDRFSAERLKGVDSTLKIQPAELGDSAVYLCASSRGLAGIQETQYFGPGTRLLVL.

This clonotype was seen ten or more times. The J gene is TRBJ2-7, the V gene TRBV20-1; D is perhaps TRBD2 (5 bases). From germline, CDR1 is DFQATT and CDR2 SNEGSKA (reference sequence). Trimming removed 3 bases at V and 3 bases at J, with 9 bases between. The CDR3 totals 12 residues. CDR3 region: CSARGSGYEQYF. CDR3 DNA sequence: TGCAGTGCTAGGGGAAGCGGCTACGAGCAGTACTTC.

This clonotype was seen more than once but under ten times. V and J are TRBV20-1 and TRBJ2-2; the match to TRBD2 covers 7 bases. Losses at the gene ends were 1 base for V and 0 bases for J; bases not matched to a gene: 2. The CDR3 length is 15 residues. Germline V gene data show CDR1 as DFQATT and CDR2 as SNEGSKA (reference sequence). Here the CDR3 reads CSARASGTNTGELFF. The CDR3 coding sequence is TGCAGTGCTAGAGCTAGCGGAACGAACACCGGGGAGCTGTTTTTT.

This clonotype was counted a few times. The genes are TRBV10-3 and TRBJ1-1; no firm D call. Germline V gene sequence: CDR1 ENHRY, CDR2 SYGVKD. This CDR3 is 15 amino acids long. The V end lost 10 bases, the J end lost 3 bases, and 21 bases lay between the germline ends. CDR3 loop: CASSEGSLKDTEAFF. Written as DNA, the CDR3 is TGTGCCAGCAGCGAAGGTTCCCTAAAGGACACTGAAGCTTTCTTT.

The chain carries TRBV9 and TRBJ1-3; 8 positions agree with TRBD1. Germline assignment: CDR1 SGDLS and CDR2 YYNGEE. The CDR3 has 15 residues. V lost 5 bases, J lost 4 bases, and 8 bases stayed unmatched. The CDR3 region has the DNA TGTGCCAGCAGGGACCGGACAGGGCGAGGAAACACCATATATTTT. Its protein is CASRDRTGRGNTIYF. Combining the CDR3 with reference TRBV9 and TRBJ1-3 gives the whole variable domain DSGVTQTPKHLITATGQRVTLRCSPRSGDLSVYWYQQSLDQGLQFLIQYYNGEERAKGNILERFSAQQFPDLHSELNLSSLELGDSALYFCASRDRTGRGNTIYFGEGSWLTVV.

The chain carries TRBV14 and TRBJ2-5, with TRBD1 matching over 7 bases. The CDR3 is made up of 15 amino acids. Trimming took 4 bases from V and 5 from J; bases not matched to a gene: 10. Per the germline V gene, CDR1 is SGHDN and CDR2 is FVKESK. CDR3 region: CASSLTTGMRETQYF. The CDR3 region has the DNA TGTGCCAGCAGCCTAACGACAGGGATGAGGGAGACCCAGTACTTC.

This clonotype was observed at least ten times. J is TRBJ1-6 and V is TRBV9; D call uncertain. The CDR3 is 15 residues long. V gave up 0 bases and J gave up 8 bases, with 12 bases separating them. Germline CDR1 is SGDLS and CDR2 is YYNGEE. The CDR3 coding sequence is TGTGCCAGCAGCGTAGCGGTTGGCAGCGATTCACCCCTCCACTTT. It translates to CASSVAVGSDSPLHF.

This clonotype appeared once. The gene calls are TRBV7-2 and TRBJ2-5, with 10 bases identical to TRBD1. Germline CDR1 and CDR2: SGHTA and FQGNSA. CDR3 length equals 17 residues. The J segment lost 5 bases and the V segment lost 6 bases, leaving 15 bases of the junction unmatched. In DNA, the CDR3 is TGTGCCAGCAGTTGGATGTTAGGACAGGGGGTTCCGGAGACCCAGTACTTC. It translates to CASSWMLGQGVPETQYF. Full variable domain (missing parts from reference TRBV7-2 and TRBJ2-5): GAGVSQSPSNKVTEKGKDVELRCDPISGHTALYWYRQSLGQGLEFLIYFQGNSAPDKSGLPSDRFSAERTGGSVSTLTIQRTQQEDSAVYLCASSWMLGQGVPETQYFGPGTRLLVL.

Many counts were recorded for this clonotype. The chain couples TRBV10-2 to TRBJ1-5; 7 positions agree with TRBD1. Germline values: CDR1 WSHSY, CDR2 SAAADI. The CDR3 sequence is 13 residues long. With 8 bases clipped from V and 7 bases from J, the junction kept 8 bases outside the gene matches. The CDR3 protein is CASGTGEGQPQHF. CDR3 coding DNA: TGCGCCAGCGGAACAGGGGAAGGACAGCCCCAGCATTTT.

V usage is TRBV7-8 and J usage is TRBJ1-5; TRBD1 might be the D (5 bases). Trimming removed 6 bases at V and 7 bases at J, with 13 bases between. Per the germline V gene, CDR1 is SGHVS and CDR2 is FQNEAQ. The length of the CDR3 is 13 residues. The CDR3 DNA is TGTGCCAGCAGACATAGCGGGGGACAGCCCCAGCATTTT. Its protein is CASRHSGGQPQHF.

The sample holds a few counts of this clonotype. This rearrangement joins TRBV2 to TRBJ1-2; D uncertain. The CDR3 is 17 residues long. Trimming cost V 5 bases and J 2 bases, with 21 bases left between them. CDR1 is SNHLY and CDR2 is FYNNEI in the germline V gene. The CDR3 DNA reads TGTGCCAGCAGTTACTCGAAGGTCGTACACCCCAACTATGGCTACACCTTC. It yields the protein CASSYSKVVHPNYGYTF. Variable domain in full (rest from reference TRBV2 and TRBJ1-2): EPEVTQTPSHQVTQMGQEVILRCVPISNHLYFYWYRQILGQKVEFLVSFYNNEISEKSEIFDDQFSVERPDGSNFTLKIRSTKLEDSAMYFCASSYSKVVHPNYGYTFGSGTRLTVV.